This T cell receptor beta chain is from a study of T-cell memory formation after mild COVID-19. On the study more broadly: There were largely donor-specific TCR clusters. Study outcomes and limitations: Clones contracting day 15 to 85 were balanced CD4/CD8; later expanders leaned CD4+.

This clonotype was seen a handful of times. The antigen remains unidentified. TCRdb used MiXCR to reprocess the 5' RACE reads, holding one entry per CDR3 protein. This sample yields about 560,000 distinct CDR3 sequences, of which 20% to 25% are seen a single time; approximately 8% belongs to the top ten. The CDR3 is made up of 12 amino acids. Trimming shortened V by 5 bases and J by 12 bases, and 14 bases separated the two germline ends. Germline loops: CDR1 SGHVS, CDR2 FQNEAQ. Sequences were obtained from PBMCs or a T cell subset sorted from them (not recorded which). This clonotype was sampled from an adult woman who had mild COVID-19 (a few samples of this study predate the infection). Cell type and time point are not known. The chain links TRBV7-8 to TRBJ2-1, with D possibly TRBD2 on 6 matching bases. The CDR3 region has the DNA TGTGCCAGCAGCCCGGGGGAATTTGGGCAGTTCTTC. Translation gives CASSPGEFGQFF.